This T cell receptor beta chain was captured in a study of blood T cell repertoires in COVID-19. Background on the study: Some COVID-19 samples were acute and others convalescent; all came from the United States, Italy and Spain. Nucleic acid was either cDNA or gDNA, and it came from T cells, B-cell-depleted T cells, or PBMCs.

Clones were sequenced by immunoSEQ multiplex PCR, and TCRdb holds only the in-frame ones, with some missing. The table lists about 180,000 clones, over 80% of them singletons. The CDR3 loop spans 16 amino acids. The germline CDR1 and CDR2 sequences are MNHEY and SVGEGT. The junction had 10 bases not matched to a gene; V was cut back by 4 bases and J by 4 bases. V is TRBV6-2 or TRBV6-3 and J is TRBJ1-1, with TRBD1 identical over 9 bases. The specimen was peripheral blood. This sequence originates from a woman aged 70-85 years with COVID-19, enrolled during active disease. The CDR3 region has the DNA TGTGCCAGCAGTTCCGGTGACGGGACAGGGACCACTGAAGCTTTCTTT. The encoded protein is CASSSGDGTGTTEAFF.